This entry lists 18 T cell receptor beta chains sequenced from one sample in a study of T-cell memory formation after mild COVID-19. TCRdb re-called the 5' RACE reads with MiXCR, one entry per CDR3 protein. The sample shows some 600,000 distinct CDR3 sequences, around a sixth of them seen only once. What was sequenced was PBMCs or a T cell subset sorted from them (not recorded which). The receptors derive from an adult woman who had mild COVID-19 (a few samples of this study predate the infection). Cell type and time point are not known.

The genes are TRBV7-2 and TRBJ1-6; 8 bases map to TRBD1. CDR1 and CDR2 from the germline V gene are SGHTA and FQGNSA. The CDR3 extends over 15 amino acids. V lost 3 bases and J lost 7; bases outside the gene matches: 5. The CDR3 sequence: CASSLATGANSPLHF. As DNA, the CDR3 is TGTGCCAGCAGCTTGGCGACAGGGGCGAATTCACCCCTCCACTTT.

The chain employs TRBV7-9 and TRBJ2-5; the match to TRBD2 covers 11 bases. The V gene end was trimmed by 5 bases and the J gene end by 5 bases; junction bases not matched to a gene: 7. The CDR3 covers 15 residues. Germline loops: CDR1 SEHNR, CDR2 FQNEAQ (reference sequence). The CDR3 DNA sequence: TGTGCCAGCAGCGCTAGCGGGAGGTTGGGTGAGACCCAGTACTTC. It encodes CASSASGRLGETQYF.

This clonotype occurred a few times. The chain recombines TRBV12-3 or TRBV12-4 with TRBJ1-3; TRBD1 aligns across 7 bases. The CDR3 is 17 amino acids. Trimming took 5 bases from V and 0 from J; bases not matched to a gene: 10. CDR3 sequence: CASSPQTGIGSGNTIYF. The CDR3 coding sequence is TGTGCCAGCAGTCCCCAGACAGGGATAGGCTCTGGAAACACCATATATTTT.

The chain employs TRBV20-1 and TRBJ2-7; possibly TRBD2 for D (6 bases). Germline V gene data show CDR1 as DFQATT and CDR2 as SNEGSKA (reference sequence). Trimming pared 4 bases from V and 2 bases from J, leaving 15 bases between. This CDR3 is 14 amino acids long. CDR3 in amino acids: CSATRTRRAYEQYF. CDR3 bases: TGCAGTGCTACACGGACAAGGAGGGCCTACGAGCAGTACTTC.

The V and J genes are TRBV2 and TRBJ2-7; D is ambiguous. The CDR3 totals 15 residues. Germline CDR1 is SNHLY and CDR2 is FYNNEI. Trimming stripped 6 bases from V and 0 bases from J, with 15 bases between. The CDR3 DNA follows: TGTGCCAGCAGCGGCGTGGCGCTGAGCTCCTACGAGCAGTACTTC. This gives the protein CASSGVALSSYEQYF. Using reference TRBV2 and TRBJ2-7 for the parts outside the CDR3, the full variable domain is EPEVTQTPSHQVTQMGQEVILRCVPISNHLYFYWYRQILGQKVEFLVSFYNNEISEKSEIFDDQFSVERPDGSNFTLKIRSTKLEDSAMYFCASSGVALSSYEQYFGPGTRLTVT.

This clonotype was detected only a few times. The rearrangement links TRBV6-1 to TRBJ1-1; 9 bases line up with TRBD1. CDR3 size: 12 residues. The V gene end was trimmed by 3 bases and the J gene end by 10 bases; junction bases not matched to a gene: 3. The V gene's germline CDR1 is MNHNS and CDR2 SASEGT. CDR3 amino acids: CASSDMGQGAFF. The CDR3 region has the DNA TGTGCCAGCAGTGACATGGGACAGGGAGCTTTCTTT.

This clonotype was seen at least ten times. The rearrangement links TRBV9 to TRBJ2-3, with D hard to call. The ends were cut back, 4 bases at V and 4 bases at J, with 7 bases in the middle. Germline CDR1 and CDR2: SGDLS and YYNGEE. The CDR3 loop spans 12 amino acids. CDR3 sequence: CASSLPPDTQYF. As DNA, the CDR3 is TGTGCCAGCAGCCTACCTCCAGATACGCAGTATTTT.

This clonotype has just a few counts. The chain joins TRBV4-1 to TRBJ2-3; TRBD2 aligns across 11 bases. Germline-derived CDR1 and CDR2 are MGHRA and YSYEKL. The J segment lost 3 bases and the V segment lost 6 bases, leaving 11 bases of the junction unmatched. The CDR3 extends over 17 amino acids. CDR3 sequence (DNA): TGCGCCAGCAGGGACCTACTAGCGGGGGCCGAAACAGATACGCAGTATTTT. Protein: CASRDLLAGAETDTQYF.

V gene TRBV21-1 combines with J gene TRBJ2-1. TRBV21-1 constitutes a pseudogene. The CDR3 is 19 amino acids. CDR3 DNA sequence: TGTGCCAGCAGCACACCACCAGCCCATTCAGGGAGCTCCTACAATGAGCAGTTCTTC. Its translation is CASSTPPAHSGSSYNEQFF.

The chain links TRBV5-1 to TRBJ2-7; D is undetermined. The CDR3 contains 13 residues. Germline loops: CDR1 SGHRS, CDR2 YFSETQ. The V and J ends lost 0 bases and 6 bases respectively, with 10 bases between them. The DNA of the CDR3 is TGCGCCAGCAGCTTGGAGGCTAATGGCGAGCAGTACTTC. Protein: CASSLEANGEQYF.

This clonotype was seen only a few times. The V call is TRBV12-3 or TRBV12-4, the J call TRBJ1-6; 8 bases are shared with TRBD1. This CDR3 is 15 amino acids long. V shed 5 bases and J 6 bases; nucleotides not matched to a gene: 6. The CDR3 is CASSKQGTGNSPLHF. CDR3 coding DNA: TGTGCCAGCAGTAAACAGGGGACAGGTAATTCACCCCTCCACTTT.

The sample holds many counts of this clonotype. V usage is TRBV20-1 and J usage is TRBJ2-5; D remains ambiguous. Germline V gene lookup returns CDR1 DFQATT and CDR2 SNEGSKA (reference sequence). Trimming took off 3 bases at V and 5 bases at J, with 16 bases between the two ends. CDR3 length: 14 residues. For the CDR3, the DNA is TGCAGTGCTAGTTCTCCTATACTTACGGAGACCCAGTACTTC. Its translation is CSASSPILTETQYF.

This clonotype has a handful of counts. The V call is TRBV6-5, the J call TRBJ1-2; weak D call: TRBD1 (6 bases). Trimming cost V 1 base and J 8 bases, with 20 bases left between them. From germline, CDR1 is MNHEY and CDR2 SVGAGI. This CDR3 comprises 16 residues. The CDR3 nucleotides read TGTGCCAGCAGTTACTTCTCTGCAGGGGCCCATTGGGGCTACACCTTC. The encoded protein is CASSYFSAGAHWGYTF.

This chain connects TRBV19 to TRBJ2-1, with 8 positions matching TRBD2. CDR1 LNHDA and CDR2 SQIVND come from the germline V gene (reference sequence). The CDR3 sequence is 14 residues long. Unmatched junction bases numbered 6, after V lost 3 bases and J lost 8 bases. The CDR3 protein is CASSIWTSFDEQFF. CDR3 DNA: TGTGCCAGTAGTATTTGGACTAGCTTCGATGAGCAGTTCTTC.

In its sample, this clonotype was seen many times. CDR3 loop: CASSTRTAPQETQYF. The DNA for the CDR3 is TGTGCCAGCAGCACCCGGACAGCTCCCCAAGAGACCCAGTACTTC. The chain is built from TRBV7-2 and TRBJ2-5; a weak D match, TRBD1 (6 bases). Trimming removed 5 bases at V and 1 base at J, with 14 bases between. From germline, CDR1 is SGHTA and CDR2 FQGNSA. The CDR3 totals 15 residues. Together with reference TRBV7-2 and TRBJ2-5, the CDR3 gives the full variable domain: GAGVSQSPSNKVTEKGKDVELRCDPISGHTALYWYRQSLGQGLEFLIYFQGNSAPDKSGLPSDRFSAERTGGSVSTLTIQRTQQEDSAVYLCASSTRTAPQETQYFGPGTRLLVL.

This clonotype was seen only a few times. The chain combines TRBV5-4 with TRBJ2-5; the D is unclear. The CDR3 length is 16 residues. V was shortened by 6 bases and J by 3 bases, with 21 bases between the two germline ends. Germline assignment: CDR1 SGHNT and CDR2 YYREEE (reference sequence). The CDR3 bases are TGTGCCAGCACCCTGAGTCATGGCCAGTTAGAAGAGACCCAGTACTTC. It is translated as CASTLSHGQLEETQYF.

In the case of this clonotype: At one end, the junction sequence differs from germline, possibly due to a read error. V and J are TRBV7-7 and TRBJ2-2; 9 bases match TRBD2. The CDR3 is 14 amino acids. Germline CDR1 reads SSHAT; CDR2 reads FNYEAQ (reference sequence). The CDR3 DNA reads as TGTGCTAGCAGCGCCGGGACTAGCTCCTCGGAGCTGTTTTTT. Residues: CASSAGTSSSELFF. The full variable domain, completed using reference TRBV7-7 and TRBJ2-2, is GAGVSQSPRYKVTKRGQDVTLRCDPISSHATLYWYQQALGQGPEFLTYFNYEAQPDKSGLPSDRFSAERPEGSISTLTIQRTEQRDSAMYRCASSAGTSSSELFFGEGSRLTVL.

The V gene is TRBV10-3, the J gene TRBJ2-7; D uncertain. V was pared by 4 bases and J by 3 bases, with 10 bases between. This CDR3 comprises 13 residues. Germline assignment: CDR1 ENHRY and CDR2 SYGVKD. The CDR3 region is CAISGNRLYEQYF. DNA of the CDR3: TGTGCCATCAGTGGCAACAGACTCTACGAGCAGTACTTC.